Below are 28 T cell receptor beta chains sequenced from a single sample in a study of breast tumors, draining lymph nodes, adjacent tissues. MiXCR was run by TCRdb on the multiplex PCR reads, yielding one entry per CDR3 protein. Of approximately 37,000 distinct CDR3 sequences listed, roughly 32% were seen once; the top ten hold approximately 10%. Sequences were obtained from breast tumor tissue. The receptors originated from a female donor with breast cancer. Some clones in this sample may be carry-over from other donors' samples.

The sample holds many counts of this clonotype. V gene TRBV20-1 combines with J gene TRBJ2-4; 14 bases line up with TRBD2. The V gene's germline CDR1 is DFQATT and CDR2 SNEGSKA (reference sequence). CDR3 length: 13 residues. V trimming: 0 bases; J trimming: 14 bases; junction bases outside the gene matches: 3. CDR3 loop: CSARETGLAGEYF. The CDR3 DNA reads as TGCAGTGCTAGAGAGACGGGACTAGCGGGAGAGTACTTC.

The CDR3 DNA is TGCAGTGCTAGTACCCTAGCGGGAGGTACAGATACGCAGTATTTT. Translating gives CSASTLAGGTDTQYF. The rearrangement joins TRBV20-1 to TRBJ2-3; 11 bases are a match to TRBD2. Germline CDR1 reads DFQATT; CDR2 reads SNEGSKA (reference sequence). The V and J ends lost 3 bases and 3 bases, in that order; junction bases with no gene match: 5. This CDR3 region has 15 residues.

This clonotype was detected a few times. The chain employs TRBV12-3 or TRBV12-4 and TRBJ1-4; possibly TRBD1 for D (6 bases). The CDR3 extends over 14 amino acids. The V end lost 3 bases, the J end lost 7 bases, and 12 bases lay between the germline ends. The CDR3 here is CASSFRGAGEKLFF. CDR3 sequence (DNA): TGTGCCAGCAGTTTTCGGGGGGCGGGTGAAAAACTGTTTTTT.

This clonotype was seen ten or more times. The chain is built from TRBV19 and TRBJ2-7; maybe TRBD2 (6 bases). The V and J ends lost 3 bases and 1 base respectively, with 7 bases between them. CDR3 length: 13 amino acids. CDR1 is LNHDA and CDR2 is SQIVND in the germline V gene (reference sequence). The CDR3 bases are TGTGCCAGTAGTATTGGACTATCCTACGAGCAGTACTTC. This codes for CASSIGLSYEQYF.

This clonotype has a count of ten or more. The rearrangement joins TRBV20-1 to TRBJ2-5; 10 bases fit TRBD2. The CDR3 runs 14 residues. Looked up from germline, CDR1 is DFQATT and CDR2 is SNEGSKA (reference sequence). Trimming removed 4 bases from V and 5 bases from J; junction bases left unmatched: 7. DNA of the CDR3: TGCAGTGCTAAAAAAGCGGGAGGGGACGAGACCCAGTACTTC. It codes for CSAKKAGGDETQYF.

Only a few counts were recorded for this clonotype. The J gene is TRBJ1-4, the V gene TRBV12-3 or TRBV12-4; 7 bases match TRBD1. This CDR3 has 16 amino acids. The ends lost 1 base at V and 8 bases at J; junction bases unmatched: 10. CDR3 sequence: CASSLGDSGGREKLFF. The CDR3 nucleotides read TGTGCCAGCAGTTTAGGGGACTCAGGGGGTCGGGAAAAACTGTTTTTT.

As concerns this clonotype: This may arise from a read error, as a much more abundant clone is one base away. The rearrangement uses TRBV5-5 and TRBJ2-3; D is perhaps TRBD1 (5 bases). The length of the CDR3 is 15 residues. CDR1 and CDR2 from the germline V gene are SGHKS and YYEKEE (reference sequence). CDR3 DNA: TGCGCCAGCAGCTCGTCAGGGCCCAGCACAGATACGCAGTATTTT. Amino acids: CASSSSGPSTDTQYF.

The chain is built from TRBV7-2 and TRBJ2-7, with D possibly being TRBD1 or TRBD2 (7 bases each). The CDR3 runs 16 residues. V was cut by 2 bases and J by 6 bases, with 20 bases left in between. CDR1 and CDR2 (germline): SGHTA, FQGNSA. CDR3: CASSLRGRGRRGEQYF. In DNA, the CDR3 is TGTGCCAGCAGCTTACGAGGGAGGGGGCGACGTGGCGAGCAGTACTTC.

At least ten counts were recorded for this clonotype. This chain uses TRBV7-3 with TRBJ2-5; D gene unclear. V was trimmed by 2 bases and J by 5 bases, leaving 15 bases between them. The germline gives CDR1 SGHTA, CDR2 FQGTGA. The CDR3 runs 15 residues. CDR3 in amino acids: CASSLDPGLGETQYF. The CDR3 region has the DNA TGTGCCAGCAGCTTAGACCCTGGGTTAGGGGAGACCCAGTACTTC. Complete variable domain (other parts from reference TRBV7-3 and TRBJ2-5): GAGVSQTPSNKVTEKGKYVELRCDPISGHTALYWYRQSLGQGPEFLIYFQGTGAADDSGLPNDRFFAVRPEGSVSTLKIQRTERGDSAVYLCASSLDPGLGETQYFGPGTRLLVL.

This clonotype was found many times. V and J are TRBV6-6 and TRBJ2-7; D is uncertain. The germline gives CDR1 MNHNY, CDR2 SVGAGI (reference sequence). V was cut by 2 bases and J by 2 bases, with 7 bases left in between. This CDR3 is built from 13 residues. The CDR3 DNA is TGTGCCAGCAGTTACGTTGGCCCCTACGAGCAGTACTTC. Encoded protein: CASSYVGPYEQYF.

In this sample, this clonotype turned up many times. This chain uses TRBV20-1 with TRBJ2-5; 7 bases line up with TRBD2. J lost 5 bases, V lost 6 bases, and 9 bases had no gene match. Germline V lookup: CDR1 DFQATT, CDR2 SNEGSKA (reference sequence). The length of the CDR3 is 13 residues. The CDR3, as DNA: TGCAGTGCGAGACTAGCACAGTTGGAGACCCAGTACTTC. It codes for CSARLAQLETQYF.

This clonotype has a handful of counts. The J gene is TRBJ1-4, the V gene TRBV30; D gene ambiguous. This CDR3 comprises 15 residues. The V end was cut by 0 bases, the J end by 1 base, with 9 bases between. Germline V lookup: CDR1 GTSNPN, CDR2 SVGIG (reference sequence). This CDR3 is CAWSVLDGTNEKLFF. CDR3 DNA: TGTGCCTGGAGTGTACTGGACGGAACTAATGAAAAACTGTTTTTT.

To note about this clonotype: A clone one base away is much larger, so this may be a read error. This chain links TRBV5-4 with TRBJ2-7, with TRBD1 matching 9 bases. This CDR3 has 12 residues. V was clipped by 0 bases and J by 10 bases; unmatched bases: 2. Germline loops: CDR1 SGHNT, CDR2 YYREEE (reference sequence). As DNA, the CDR3 is TGTGCCAGCAGCTTGGGGACAGGGGCTCAGTACTTC. This encodes CASSLGTGAQYF.

By share, this clonotype ranks as medium-sized. This chain connects TRBV10-1 to TRBJ2-7, with 9 bases aligning to TRBD1. V was clipped by 4 bases and J by 4 bases; unmatched bases: 11. The CDR3 loop spans 16 amino acids. From germline, CDR1 is WNHNN and CDR2 SYGVQD (reference sequence). The CDR3 loop is CASSGGRDRDPYEQYF. The CDR3 DNA reads as TGCGCCAGCAGTGGGGGACGGGACAGGGATCCTTACGAGCAGTACTTC.

This clonotype occurred many times. The J gene is TRBJ2-5, the V gene TRBV15, with TRBD2 matching over 12 bases. J lost 6 bases, V lost 0 bases, and 14 bases had no gene match. This CDR3 contains 19 residues. Germline CDR1 is LNHNV and CDR2 is YYDKDF (reference sequence). DNA for the CDR3: TGTGCCACCAGCAGAGACCCCAGACGCCTAGCGGGAGGGTCGAAGACCCAGTACTTC. Translating it yields CATSRDPRRLAGGSKTQYF.

This clonotype appeared a few times. A clone one base away is much larger, so this may be a read error. J is TRBJ2-7 and V is TRBV20-1; perhaps TRBD2 as D (6 bases). The CDR3 totals 14 residues. Per germline, CDR1 DFQATT and CDR2 SNEGSKA (reference sequence). The CDR3 DNA reads TGCAGCGTAAGCGGGCGGCCGCGGAACTACGAGCAGTACTTC. Amino acid sequence: CSVSGRPRNYEQYF.

This clonotype is a singleton in its sample. The chain employs TRBV6-2 or TRBV6-3 and TRBJ1-1; 7 bases line up with TRBD1. The length of the CDR3 is 15 residues. V trimming: 6 bases; J trimming: 9 bases; junction bases outside the gene matches: 16. Germline CDR1 reads MNHEY; CDR2 reads SVGEGT. CDR3 protein: CASRLNLQGNSKAFF. The CDR3 nucleotides are TGTGCCAGCAGGCTCAATCTACAGGGGAATTCTAAAGCTTTCTTT.

This clonotype was seen at least ten times. The chain uses TRBV14 and TRBJ2-3; the D gene could be TRBD1 or TRBD2 (5 bases each). The V and J ends lost 4 bases and 7 bases respectively, with 15 bases between them. CDR3 length: 14 residues. The V gene's germline CDR1 is SGHDN and CDR2 FVKESK. In nucleotides, the CDR3 is TGTGCCAGCAGCCGGGACCCCGTTTCGAATACGCAGTATTTT. It is translated as CASSRDPVSNTQYF.

This clonotype was counted at least ten times. The rearrangement uses TRBV24-1 and TRBJ2-3; 10 bases align to TRBD1. The CDR3 spans 16 residues. The junction had 7 bases not matched to a gene; V was cut back by 4 bases and J by 4 bases. The V gene's germline CDR1 is KGHDR and CDR2 SFDVKD. CDR3 sequence: CATSDMGTGESDTQYF. DNA of the CDR3: TGTGCCACCAGTGACATGGGGACAGGGGAATCAGATACGCAGTATTTT.

This rearrangement joins TRBV9 to TRBJ2-7, with D tentatively TRBD2 (7 bases). The germline V and J ends were trimmed by 7 bases and 5 bases, with 19 bases remaining between them. This CDR3 is 14 amino acids long. CDR1 SGDLS and CDR2 YYNGEE come from the germline V gene. In DNA form, the CDR3 reads TGTGCCAGCGGAATAAGCGGGACAAGCGACGAGCAGTACTTC. Translating gives CASGISGTSDEQYF. Together with reference TRBV9 and TRBJ2-7, the CDR3 gives the full variable domain: DSGVTQTPKHLITATGQRVTLRCSPRSGDLSVYWYQQSLDQGLQFLIQYYNGEERAKGNILERFSAQQFPDLHSELNLSSLELGDSALYFCASGISGTSDEQYFGPGTRLTVT.

This chain uses TRBV29-1 with TRBJ1-3; 7 bases fit TRBD1. Germline lookup yields CDR1 SQVTM and CDR2 ANQGSEA. The CDR3 has 13 amino acids. V lost 7 bases, J lost 1 base, and 4 bases stayed unmatched. The CDR3 here is CSARTGSGNTIYF. CDR3 nucleotides: TGCAGCGCTCGGACAGGTTCTGGAAACACCATATATTTT.

In this sample, this clonotype turned up many times. CDR3 DNA sequence: TGTGCCAGCAGCCCCCCCTTTGACCCCCCCATTGAGCAGTTCTTC. Residues: CASSPPFDPPIEQFF. The gene calls are TRBV7-9 and TRBJ2-1, with unresolved D. V was cut by 5 bases and J by 9 bases, with 20 bases left in between. Germline values: CDR1 SEHNR, CDR2 FQNEAQ (reference sequence). The CDR3 runs to 15 residues.

This sequence joins TRBV6-2 or TRBV6-3 and TRBJ2-7; D is perhaps TRBD1 (6 bases). CDR3 length: 13 residues. The germline gives CDR1 MNHEY, CDR2 SVGEGT. V lost 5 bases and J 7 bases, leaving 15 bases between the germline ends. CDR3 in amino acids: CASSKNRAREQYF. DNA for the CDR3: TGTGCCAGCAGTAAAAACAGGGCCAGGGAGCAGTACTTC.

This clonotype showed up many times. This chain uses TRBV19 with TRBJ2-2, with D perhaps TRBD2 (5 bases). The CDR3 consists of 15 residues. V shed 2 bases and J shed 0 bases, with 7 bases lying between them. Looked up from germline, CDR1 is LNHDA and CDR2 is SQIVND (reference sequence). The CDR3 DNA sequence: TGTGCCAGTAGTATACGGGGAACGAACACCGGGGAGCTGTTTTTT. Encoded protein: CASSIRGTNTGELFF.

This clonotype was counted many times. V usage is TRBV20-1 and J usage is TRBJ2-3, with D possibly being TRBD1 (6 bases). CDR3 size: 14 residues. V was cut by 3 bases and J by 4 bases, with 14 bases left in between. Germline CDR1 DFQATT, CDR2 SNEGSKA (reference sequence). The DNA for the CDR3 is TGCAGTGCTAGGGCCAGGGGCGAGCCAGATACGCAGTATTTT. Its protein is CSARARGEPDTQYF.

The V and J genes are TRBV20-1 and TRBJ2-7; D possibly corresponds to TRBD1 (6 bases). V was trimmed by 3 bases and J by 6 bases, leaving 15 bases between them. This CDR3 comprises 13 residues. CDR1 and CDR2 from the germline V gene are DFQATT and SNEGSKA (reference sequence). CDR3 in amino acids: CSASLITGFEQYF. For the CDR3, the DNA is TGCAGTGCTAGCCTCATTACAGGGTTCGAGCAGTACTTC.

Comments on this clonotype: This clone may be a read error of a much larger clone one base away. V gene TRBV9 combines with J gene TRBJ2-2; 12 positions agree with TRBD2. This CDR3 contains 18 residues. Germline V lookup: CDR1 SGDLS, CDR2 YYNGEE. J gave up 6 bases and V 4 bases, and 13 bases lay outside the gene matches. In DNA form, the CDR3 reads TGTGCCAGCAGCATAGCCCCAGGGGGACTAGCGGGTTCCGGGGAGCTGTTTTTT. This sequence encodes CASSIAPGGLAGSGELFF.

The chain has TRBV7-8 and TRBJ2-5; D may match TRBD1 or TRBD2 (5 bases each). Per the germline V gene, CDR1 is SGHVS and CDR2 is FQNEAQ. V gave up 5 bases and J gave up 4 bases, with 20 bases separating them. The CDR3 is made up of 16 amino acids. Written as DNA, the CDR3 is TGTGCCAGCAGCAACCCTACCGGGGCCCTAGGAGAGACCCAGTACTTC. It encodes CASSNPTGALGETQYF.